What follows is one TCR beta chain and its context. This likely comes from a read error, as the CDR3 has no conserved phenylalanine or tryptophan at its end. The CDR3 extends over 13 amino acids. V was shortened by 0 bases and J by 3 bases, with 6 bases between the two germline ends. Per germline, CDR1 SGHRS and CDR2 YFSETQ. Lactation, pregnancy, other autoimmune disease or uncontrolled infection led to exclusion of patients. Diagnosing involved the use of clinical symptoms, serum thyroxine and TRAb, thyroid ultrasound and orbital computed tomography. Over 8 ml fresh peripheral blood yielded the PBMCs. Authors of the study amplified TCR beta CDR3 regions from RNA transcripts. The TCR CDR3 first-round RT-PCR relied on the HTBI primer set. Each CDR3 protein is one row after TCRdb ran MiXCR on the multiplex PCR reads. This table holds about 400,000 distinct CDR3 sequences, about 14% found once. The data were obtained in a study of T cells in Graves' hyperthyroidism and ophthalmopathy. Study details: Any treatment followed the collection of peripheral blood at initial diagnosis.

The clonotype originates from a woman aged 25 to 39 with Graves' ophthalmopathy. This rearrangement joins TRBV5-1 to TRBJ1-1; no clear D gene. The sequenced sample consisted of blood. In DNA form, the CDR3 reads TGCGCCAGCAGCTTGGACCGGGACACTGAAGCTTTCGTT. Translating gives CASSLDRDTEAFV.